This paragraph covers one TCR beta chain sequence. This sample stems from a study of identical twins. The CDR3 is 13 residues long. V was pared by 11 bases and J by 1 base, with 15 bases between. CDR1 is WSHSY, CDR2 SAAADI, per germline. Template switching added a universal primer site; cDNA carried unique molecular identifiers. TCRdb fed the 5' RACE reads into MiXCR, producing one record per CDR3 protein. The sample yields 450,000 to 500,000 distinct CDR3 sequences, around an eighth seen once. In addition, the sample was reused for a study of yellow fever vaccine responses in identical twins.

Input material: CD4+ T cells sorted from blood. This sequence was found in a woman aged 18-35 years in good health. The rearrangement uses TRBV10-2 and TRBJ2-7, with D possibly TRBD2 on 5 matching bases. The CDR3 bases are TGCGCCGCCCATACGGGATCGTCCTACGAGCAGTACTTC. As protein: CAAHTGSSYEQYF.